This TCR beta chain was sequenced during a study of cytomegalovirus exposure and HLA in healthy donors. Study-level information: A data release that came early held around 85 million unique TCRs from HLA-typed donors.

Regarding the study as a whole: An analysis was carried out later, and it reportedly showed fewer N-insertions in an Asian-associated ancestry cluster than the roughly 670-donor mean.

PCR employed 60 Vbeta and 13 Jbeta primers. Data came from immunoSEQ multiplex PCR; TCRdb stores just in-frame clones and leaves some out. The data contain approximately 150,000 clones, roughly 80% of them singletons. The length of the CDR3 is 14 residues. V gave up 7 bases and J gave up 0 bases, with 9 bases separating them. Germline V gene sequence: CDR1 SNHLY, CDR2 FYNNEI. Only one count was recorded for this clone. The antigen is unknown. The chain uses TRBV2 and TRBJ2-2; perhaps TRBD2 as D (5 bases). The source material was PBMCs. This sequence originates from a male donor in good health and CMV-seronegative. The CDR3 spells CASKGAANTGELFF. The CDR3 DNA is TGTGCCAGCAAGGGAGCCGCGAACACCGGGGAGCTGTTTTTT.